These 22 T cell receptor beta chains originate from one sample sequenced in a study of T cells in Graves' hyperthyroidism and ophthalmopathy. RNA transcripts gave rise to amplified TCR beta CDR3 regions. TCR CDR3 underwent first-round RT-PCR with the HTBI primer set. In TCRdb, the multiplex PCR reads were re-called with MiXCR into one record per CDR3 protein. The table includes approximately 590,000 distinct CDR3 sequences, approximately 15% detected once. Sequencing was performed on blood. All receptors come from a woman aged 25 to 39 with Graves' hyperthyroidism.

This clonotype has ten or more counts. The chain employs TRBV20-1 and TRBJ2-7, with unresolved D. The CDR3 is 12 residues long. V dropped 5 bases and J dropped 3 bases, with 11 bases sitting between them. Looked up from germline, CDR1 is DFQATT and CDR2 is SNEGSKA (reference sequence). CDR3 in DNA: TGCAGTGCTCCGCAGAATAACTACGAGCAGTACTTC. This gives the protein CSAPQNNYEQYF.

This clonotype turned up a few times. The rearrangement links TRBV20-1 to TRBJ1-2; the D gene is possibly TRBD1 (5 bases). The CDR3 consists of 15 residues. The V end was cut by 0 bases, the J end by 3 bases, with 14 bases between. Germline V gene lookup returns CDR1 DFQATT and CDR2 SNEGSKA (reference sequence). The CDR3 region has the DNA TGCAGTGCTAGAGATACGGGGGGTGTGGACTATGGCTACACCTTC. Translating it yields CSARDTGGVDYGYTF.

The chain has TRBV4-1 and TRBJ1-6; D gene ambiguous. Germline V gene lookup returns CDR1 MGHRA and CDR2 YSYEKL. The ends were cut back, 0 bases at V and 7 bases at J, with 10 bases in the middle. This CDR3 comprises 15 residues. The CDR3 DNA reads TGCGCCAGCAGCCAAGAGGCCAGGATAAATTCACCCCTCCACTTT. Its translation: CASSQEARINSPLHF.

The chain links TRBV20-1 to TRBJ2-7, with 11 positions matching TRBD2. The CDR3 is made up of 15 amino acids. With 5 bases clipped from V and 5 bases from J, the junction kept 11 bases outside the gene matches. CDR1 and CDR2 from the germline V gene are DFQATT and SNEGSKA (reference sequence). The CDR3 here is CSAGNPGTSGHEQYF. The CDR3 nucleotides are TGCAGTGCTGGGAACCCCGGGACTAGCGGACACGAGCAGTACTTC.

This clonotype was observed a handful of times. The junction departs from germline at one end; a sequencing error may be responsible. Here the CDR3 DNA reads TGTGCCAGTACTATATCCCCAGAACCGGGGCCCCAGCATTTT. It specifies CASTISPEPGPQHF. The V gene is TRBV19, the J gene TRBJ1-5; D ambiguous. The CDR3 is 14 amino acids. Germline values: CDR1 LNHDA, CDR2 SQIVND (reference sequence).

The rearrangement joins TRBV5-1 to TRBJ1-4; 7 bases line up with TRBD1. Germline V gives CDR1 SGHRS, CDR2 YFSETQ. J was trimmed by 1 base and V by 3 bases; bases with no gene match: 3. CDR3 size: 15 residues. Here the CDR3 DNA reads TGCGCCAGCAGCTCGACAGGGTTAACTAATGAAAAACTGTTTTTT. This encodes CASSSTGLTNEKLFF. Full variable domain (outside the CDR3, taken from reference TRBV5-1 and TRBJ1-4): KAGVTQTPRYLIKTRGQQVTLSCSPISGHRSVSWYQQTPGQGLQFLFEYFSETQRNKGNFPGRFSGRQFSNSRSEMNVSTLELGDSALYLCASSSTGLTNEKLFFGSGTQLSVL.

This clonotype came up many times. The chain recombines TRBV7-3 with TRBJ2-7; the match to TRBD2 covers 8 bases. The CDR3 totals 13 residues. CDR1 and CDR2 from the germline V gene are SGHTA and FQGTGA. With V trimmed by 5 bases and J by 3 bases, 3 bases remained unmatched. The CDR3 region is CASSPSGSYEQYF. The CDR3 bases are TGTGCCAGCAGCCCCAGCGGGAGCTACGAGCAGTACTTC.

This clonotype occurred many times. The chain uses TRBV2 and TRBJ2-7; no clear D gene. The ends were cut back, 8 bases at V and 6 bases at J, with 17 bases in the middle. The CDR3 contains 13 residues. Germline CDR1 reads SNHLY; CDR2 reads FYNNEI. The CDR3 loop reads CASCRTPAGEQYF. CDR3 DNA sequence: TGTGCCAGCTGCCGGACCCCGGCTGGCGAGCAGTACTTC.

This clonotype was detected ten times or more. The chain carries TRBV11-2 and TRBJ2-7, with 13 positions matching TRBD2. The germline V gene encodes CDR1 SGHAT and CDR2 FQNNGV. J lost 5 bases, V lost 7 bases, and 8 bases had no gene match. CDR3 length: 15 residues. CDR3 sequence (DNA): TGTGCCAGCAACCTACTAGCGGGAGGGCCCAACGAGCAGTACTTC. Translated, it gives CASNLLAGGPNEQYF. The whole variable domain, filled in from reference TRBV11-2 and TRBJ2-7, reads EAGVAQSPRYKIIEKRQSVAFWCNPISGHATLYWYQQILGQGPKLLIQFQNNGVVDDSQLPKDRFSAERLKGVDSTLKIQPAKLEDSAVYLCASNLLAGGPNEQYFGPGTRLTVT.

This chain connects TRBV19 to TRBJ2-1; 7 nucleotides agree with TRBD2. Trimming took 0 bases from V and 7 from J; bases not matched to a gene: 24. This CDR3 has 21 amino acids. Germline values: CDR1 LNHDA, CDR2 SQIVND (reference sequence). CDR3 nucleotides: TGTGCCAGTAGTATAGATCGTCACATAGCTGTAGGTGGGAGGGCCTGGAATGAGCAGTTCTTC. It codes for CASSIDRHIAVGGRAWNEQFF.

This clonotype was seen at least ten times. In DNA form, the CDR3 reads TGTGCCAGCGCCCTCGGGACTAGCGACTACGAGCAGTACTTC. It translates to CASALGTSDYEQYF. The chain employs TRBV10-3 and TRBJ2-7, with 10 positions matching TRBD2. The CDR3 contains 14 residues. Germline V gene data show CDR1 as ENHRY and CDR2 as SYGVKD. Unmatched junction bases numbered 9, after V lost 10 bases and J lost 3 bases.

V is TRBV5-1 and J is TRBJ2-1; D is uncertain. From germline, CDR1 is SGHRS and CDR2 YFSETQ. This CDR3 region has 16 residues. V lost 5 bases and J lost 0, with 15 bases in between. The DNA of the CDR3 is TGCGCCAGCAGACTAAACGACGCCGCCTCCTACAATGAGCAGTTCTTC. Protein: CASRLNDAASYNEQFF.

This clonotype was detected a few times. The V gene is TRBV6-5, the J gene TRBJ2-1; the D gene is possibly TRBD2 (5 bases). CDR1 and CDR2 from the germline V gene are MNHEY and SVGAGI. Trimming shortened V by 2 bases and J by 2 bases, and 10 bases separated the two germline ends. This CDR3 has 15 residues. CDR3 coding DNA: TGTGCCAGCAGTTACGGGGTAGCGACCTACAATGAGCAGTTCTTC. As protein: CASSYGVATYNEQFF.

Only one count was recorded for this clonotype. A much larger clone differs from this one at a single base, so this may be a read error. V is TRBV20-1 and J is TRBJ2-1; 12 bases are shared with TRBD2. Germline V gene sequence: CDR1 DFQATT, CDR2 SNEGSKA (reference sequence). CDR3 length equals 14 residues. CDR3: CRASLTSGSREQFF. The CDR3 coding sequence is TGCAGGGCTAGTCTGACTAGCGGGAGTCGTGAGCAGTTCTTC.

This clonotype was seen ten or more times. The gene calls are TRBV7-2 and TRBJ2-7, with TRBD1 as a possible D gene (6 bases). This CDR3 is 13 amino acids long. The germline gives CDR1 SGHTA, CDR2 FQGNSA. V was clipped by 5 bases and J by 2 bases, with 10 bases between them. Here the CDR3 reads CASSPTGTYEQYF. CDR3 coding DNA: TGTGCCAGCAGCCCAACAGGGACCTACGAGCAGTACTTC.

This clonotype was detected only a few times. The V and J genes are TRBV27 and TRBJ2-2; 8 nucleotides agree with TRBD2. V shed 2 bases, J shed 5 bases, and the junction held 10 bases outside the gene matches. In germline, CDR1 is MNHEY, CDR2 SMNVEV (reference sequence). The CDR3 is made up of 17 amino acids. CDR3 amino acids: CASSLLVSGRGTGELFF. The CDR3 DNA reads TGTGCCAGCAGTTTACTCGTCAGCGGGAGAGGTACCGGGGAGCTGTTTTTT.

This clonotype appeared many times. The genes are TRBV20-1 and TRBJ1-1; tentatively, D is TRBD1 (6 bases). The CDR3 has 13 amino acids. Germline V gene sequence: CDR1 DFQATT, CDR2 SNEGSKA (reference sequence). V was shortened by 3 bases and J by 1 base, with 9 bases between the two germline ends. CDR3 region: CSASRDTNTEAFF. CDR3 coding DNA: TGCAGTGCTAGCCGGGACACGAACACTGAAGCTTTCTTT.

In this sample, this clonotype turned up many times. The J gene is TRBJ1-1, the V gene TRBV12-3 or TRBV12-4; D ambiguous. The V gene lost 6 bases and the J gene lost 1 base, with 15 bases spanning the gap. This CDR3 is built from 15 residues. The CDR3 loop reads CASSSLRGGNTEAFF. The CDR3 coding sequence is TGTGCCAGCAGCTCCTTACGGGGAGGGAACACTGAAGCTTTCTTT.

The chain carries TRBV12-3 or TRBV12-4 and TRBJ2-3; TRBD2 might be the D (6 bases). V was shortened by 6 bases and J by 4 bases, with 14 bases between the two germline ends. This CDR3 has 14 residues. The CDR3 region has the DNA TGTGCCAGCAGGTCTCTAGCGAGGGCAGATACGCAGTATTTT. It is translated as CASRSLARADTQYF.

A few counts support this clonotype. CDR3 region: CASGGLAGGGLGKNIQYF. The CDR3 DNA is TGTGCCAGCGGGGGACTAGCGGGCGGTGGCCTAGGCAAAAACATTCAGTACTTC. This chain links TRBV6-1 with TRBJ2-4; 12 bases agree with TRBD2. This CDR3 is 18 amino acids long. The V gene's germline CDR1 is MNHNS and CDR2 SASEGT. J lost 3 bases, V lost 8 bases, and 14 bases had no gene match.

This clonotype showed up many times. This chain joins TRBV27 and TRBJ2-7; TRBD2 might be the D (5 bases). CDR1 and CDR2 (germline): MNHEY, SMNVEV (reference sequence). The ends were cut back, 4 bases at V and 0 bases at J, with 13 bases in the middle. CDR3 length: 15 residues. For the CDR3, the DNA is TGTGCCAGCAGTTCACTAGGGTACAGCTCCTACGAGCAGTACTTC. It specifies CASSSLGYSSYEQYF.

In this sample, this clonotype turned up many times. CDR3 sequence reads: CASSFVLAGSTDTQYF. As DNA, the CDR3 is TGTGCCAGCAGCTTTGTGCTAGCGGGAAGCACAGATACGCAGTATTTT. The rearrangement uses TRBV7-9 and TRBJ2-3, with 9 positions matching TRBD2. Losses at the gene ends were 3 bases for V and 0 bases for J; bases not matched to a gene: 4. The CDR3 consists of 16 residues. Germline V CDR1 and CDR2: SEHNR, FQNEAQ (reference sequence).